A single sample gave rise to the 26 T cell receptor beta chains below, sequenced in a study of T-cell memory formation after mild COVID-19. TCRdb independently ran MiXCR on the 5' RACE reads; one entry per CDR3 protein. In the table there are approximately 250,000 distinct CDR3 sequences, 15% to 20% of which are singletons. The sample consisted of PBMCs or a T cell subset sorted from them (not recorded which). These receptors all come from a man between 18 and 35 years old who had mild COVID-19 (a few samples of this study predate the infection). Cell type and time point are not known.

This clonotype has only a few counts. This chain links TRBV4-1 with TRBJ1-1; TRBD1 matches at 9 bases. The CDR3 is made up of 16 amino acids. Germline CDR1 is MGHRA and CDR2 is YSYEKL. The V gene end was trimmed by 0 bases and the J gene end by 0 bases; junction bases not matched to a gene: 2. This CDR3 reads CASSQEGTGLNTEAFF. The CDR3 DNA reads TGCGCCAGCAGCCAAGAGGGGACAGGGTTGAACACTGAAGCTTTCTTT.

This clonotype has only a few counts. The chain joins TRBV15 to TRBJ2-6; no clear D gene. V lost 6 bases and J 4 bases, leaving 4 bases between the germline ends. This CDR3 is built from 12 residues. The germline gives CDR1 LNHNV, CDR2 YYDKDF (reference sequence). The CDR3 DNA reads as TGTGCCACCAGGTCCGGGGCCAACGTCCTGACTTTC. It specifies CATRSGANVLTF.

This clonotype has more than one count but fewer than ten. The chain links TRBV29-1 to TRBJ2-5; TRBD1 agrees at 9 bases. Germline V gives CDR1 SQVTM, CDR2 ANQGSEA. This CDR3 region has 13 residues. V lost 5 bases and J lost 4; bases outside the gene matches: 5. In nucleotides, the CDR3 is TGCAGCGTTAGGGACAGGGTCGCAGAGACCCAGTACTTC. This codes for CSVRDRVAETQYF.

This clonotype was counted a few times. Lacking the conserved final phenylalanine or tryptophan, this CDR3 likely reflects a read error. The chain joins TRBV20-1 to TRBJ2-5; TRBD2 aligns across 8 bases. The CDR3 is 13 amino acids. The germline V gene encodes CDR1 DFQATT and CDR2 SNEGSKA (reference sequence). Trimming removed 6 bases from V and 5 bases from J; junction bases left unmatched: 8. The CDR3 sequence is CSAIAGWGETQYL. CDR3 DNA sequence: TGCAGTGCGATAGCGGGGTGGGGGGAGACCCAGTACTTA.

V gene TRBV6-5 combines with J gene TRBJ2-3, with D possibly matching TRBD2 (5 bases). Germline V CDR1 and CDR2: MNHEY, SVGAGI. The CDR3 is 14 residues long. V lost 10 bases and J lost 1, with 15 bases in between. This CDR3 reads CATVPPGGTDTQYF. The CDR3 DNA reads TGTGCCACCGTACCCCCCGGGGGCACAGATACGCAGTATTTT.

V gene TRBV5-1 combines with J gene TRBJ2-3; TRBD2 might be the D (6 bases). The CDR3 runs to 12 residues. Germline V lookup: CDR1 SGHRS, CDR2 YFSETQ. Trimming removed 5 bases from V and 4 bases from J, with 8 bases in between. The DNA of the CDR3 is TGCGCCAGCAGAGGAGGGGCAGATACGCAGTATTTT. Protein sequence: CASRGGADTQYF. The variable domain in full, completed from reference TRBV5-1 and TRBJ2-3, reads KAGVTQTPRYLIKTRGQQVTLSCSPISGHRSVSWYQQTPGQGLQFLFEYFSETQRNKGNFPGRFSGRQFSNSRSEMNVSTLELGDSALYLCASRGGADTQYFGPGTRLTVL.

The rearrangement joins TRBV20-1 to TRBJ2-3; D gene uncertain. Germline CDR1 DFQATT, CDR2 SNEGSKA (reference sequence). Trimming left V 3 bases short and J 4 bases short, with 11 bases between. There are 13 residues in the CDR3. The CDR3, as DNA: TGCAGTGCTAGTATTGGAACTTCAGATACGCAGTATTTT. Residues: CSASIGTSDTQYF.

This chain uses TRBV7-2 with TRBJ1-2; 9 bases line up with TRBD1. This CDR3 is built from 12 residues. Trimming at V came to 6 bases and at J to 6 bases, leaving 2 bases not matched to a gene. Germline V gene data show CDR1 as SGHTA and CDR2 as FQGNSA. CDR3 nucleotides: TGTGCCAGCAGGACAGGGGGGGATGGCTACACCTTC. Its translation is CASRTGGDGYTF.

This clonotype was counted many times. The V call is TRBV10-3, the J call TRBJ2-7; 7 bases are shared with TRBD1. The CDR3 length is 13 residues. V lost 2 bases to trimming and J lost 9 bases; unmatched junction nucleotides: 7. Germline V gene data show CDR1 as ENHRY and CDR2 as SYGVKD. CDR3: CAISERGQDGQYV. CDR3 bases: TGTGCCATCAGTGAGAGGGGGCAGGATGGGCAGTACGTC.

This clonotype has a count of ten or more. This chain joins TRBV6-2 or TRBV6-3 and TRBJ1-1, with 7 bases identical to TRBD1. Trimming removed 8 bases from V and 4 bases from J; junction bases left unmatched: 7. The CDR3 is made up of 13 amino acids. CDR1 is MNHEY, CDR2 SVGEGT, per germline. DNA for the CDR3: TGTGCCAGCGCTTTACAGGGGCTCACTGAAGCTTTCTTT. It is translated as CASALQGLTEAFF.

This clonotype was detected a few times. The gene calls are TRBV4-1 and TRBJ1-5; 8 bases fit TRBD1. The trim removed 1 base at V and 2 bases at J, leaving 7 bases unmatched. This CDR3 comprises 17 residues. Per the germline V gene, CDR1 is MGHRA and CDR2 is YSYEKL. The DNA for the CDR3 is TGCGCCAGCAGCCAAGGGGCAGGGGGCCAGGGCAATCAGCCCCAGCATTTT. Residues: CASSQGAGGQGNQPQHF.

V and J are TRBV12-3 or TRBV12-4 and TRBJ2-3, with 8 bases lining up with TRBD1. The CDR3 covers 15 residues. V lost 4 bases, J lost 0 bases, and 3 bases stayed unmatched. The CDR3: CASSWGTGSTDTQYF. The CDR3 DNA follows: TGTGCCAGCAGTTGGGGGACAGGTAGCACAGATACGCAGTATTTT.

This clonotype was seen a handful of times. V is TRBV28 and J is TRBJ1-5; a weak D match, TRBD1 (5 bases). CDR1 is MDHEN and CDR2 is SYDVKM in the germline V gene. Trimming took 6 bases from V and 3 from J, leaving 18 bases between them. This CDR3 comprises 16 residues. The CDR3 sequence: CASSTPGRGPNQPQHF. DNA for the CDR3: TGTGCCAGCAGCACCCCGGGTAGGGGCCCCAATCAGCCCCAGCATTTT.

The chain carries TRBV20-1 and TRBJ1-2; TRBD1 is a possible D gene (5 bases). V was shortened by 4 bases and J by 7 bases, with 10 bases between the two germline ends. Per germline, CDR1 DFQATT and CDR2 SNEGSKA (reference sequence). The CDR3 has 11 amino acids. For the CDR3, the DNA is TGCAGTGCTACAGGGTCGGGTGGCTACACCTTC. It encodes CSATGSGGYTF.

The chain recombines TRBV6-2 or TRBV6-3 with TRBJ1-1; D is unresolved. This CDR3 spans 14 amino acids. CDR1 MNHEY and CDR2 SVGEGT come from the germline V gene. The ends were cut back, 5 bases at V and 4 bases at J, with 14 bases in the middle. The CDR3 region is CASSLGRTGTEAFF. Written as DNA, the CDR3 is TGTGCCAGCAGTCTCGGCAGAACGGGCACTGAAGCTTTCTTT.

The chain combines TRBV18 with TRBJ1-2; D is possibly TRBD1 (5 bases). The CDR3 is made up of 13 amino acids. The germline V gene has CDR1 KGHSH and CDR2 LQKENI. Trimming shortened V by 8 bases and J by 5 bases, and 15 bases separated the two germline ends. For the CDR3, the DNA is TGTGCCAGCCGAGACAGCTCCTTTTATGGCTACACCTTC. Translation: CASRDSSFYGYTF.

The rearrangement links TRBV7-3 to TRBJ2-3, with D tentatively TRBD1 (6 bases). Germline CDR1 reads SGHTA; CDR2 reads FQGTGA. The V end was cut by 5 bases, the J end by 7 bases, with 10 bases between. The CDR3 spans 12 residues. This chain's CDR3 is CASSQDRYTQYF. CDR3 DNA sequence: TGTGCCAGCAGCCAAGACAGGTATACGCAGTATTTT.

This clonotype has a handful of counts. This chain links TRBV5-1 with TRBJ2-3; D call uncertain. V was clipped by 0 bases and J by 3 bases, with 11 bases between them. This CDR3 contains 15 residues. Looked up from germline, CDR1 is SGHRS and CDR2 is YFSETQ. CDR3 sequence (DNA): TGCGCCAGCAGCTTGGGACCGATGATTACAGATACGCAGTATTTT. Translation: CASSLGPMITDTQYF.

This clonotype came up a few times. The rearrangement joins TRBV14 to TRBJ1-2; D call uncertain. This CDR3 contains 15 residues. The V gene lost 2 bases and the J gene lost 8 bases, with 18 bases spanning the gap. Germline V gene sequence: CDR1 SGHDN, CDR2 FVKESK. The CDR3 sequence: CASSQKREEGIGYTF. The CDR3 bases are TGTGCCAGCAGCCAAAAGAGAGAAGAGGGTATCGGCTACACCTTC.

This clonotype was observed a handful of times. J is TRBJ2-1 and V is TRBV5-1; D remains ambiguous. Trimming cost V 2 bases and J 8 bases, with 14 bases left between them. The germline gives CDR1 SGHRS, CDR2 YFSETQ. The CDR3 contains 14 residues. Here the CDR3 reads CASSFGGIWDEQFF. CDR3 DNA: TGCGCCAGCAGCTTCGGTGGTATTTGGGATGAGCAGTTCTTC. Filled out from reference TRBV5-1 and TRBJ2-1, the complete variable domain reads KAGVTQTPRYLIKTRGQQVTLSCSPISGHRSVSWYQQTPGQGLQFLFEYFSETQRNKGNFPGRFSGRQFSNSRSEMNVSTLELGDSALYLCASSFGGIWDEQFFGPGTRLTVL.

This clonotype was detected many times. The rearrangement uses TRBV20-1 and TRBJ1-2; 7 bases match TRBD1. The CDR3 sequence is 14 residues long. From germline, CDR1 is DFQATT and CDR2 SNEGSKA (reference sequence). V gave up 5 bases and J gave up 0 bases; unmatched junction bases: 6. The CDR3 coding sequence is TGCAGTGCTGAGGGGGCCCGGGCTAACTATGGCTACACCTTC. Protein product: CSAEGARANYGYTF.

V is TRBV29-1 and J is TRBJ1-6; 8 nucleotides line up with TRBD1. V lost 7 bases, J lost 10 bases, and 9 bases stayed unmatched. The CDR3 runs 13 residues. Germline CDR1 SQVTM, CDR2 ANQGSEA. DNA of the CDR3: TGCAGCGCCCGGACAGGGTTGGGATCACCCCTCCACTTT. It specifies CSARTGLGSPLHF. Looking up the rest from reference TRBV29-1 and TRBJ1-6 gives the full variable domain: SAVISQKPSRDICQRGTSLTIQCQVDSQVTMMFWYRQQPGQSLTLIATANQGSEATYESGFVIDKFPISRPNLTFSTLTVSNMSPEDSSIYLCSARTGLGSPLHFGNGTRLTVT.

This clonotype was picked up a small number of times. The chain uses TRBV20-1 and TRBJ2-2; 11 nucleotides line up with TRBD2. Trimming removed 4 bases from V and 0 bases from J; junction bases left unmatched: 4. CDR3 length: 16 residues. The germline CDR1 and CDR2 sequences are DFQATT and SNEGSKA (reference sequence). The CDR3 DNA reads as TGCAGTGCTAAGACTAGCGGGGCTCCGAACACCGGGGAGCTGTTTTTT. Amino acid sequence: CSAKTSGAPNTGELFF.

The chain joins TRBV18 to TRBJ1-2; 10 bases match TRBD1. The CDR3 extends over 14 amino acids. Trimming at V came to 1 base and at J to 5 bases, leaving 1 base not matched to a gene. Germline V gene data show CDR1 as KGHSH and CDR2 as LQKENI. The CDR3 here is CASSPRDRGYGYTF. CDR3 in DNA: TGTGCCAGCTCACCACGGGACAGGGGATATGGCTACACCTTC.

This clonotype showed up many times. The chain joins TRBV5-1 to TRBJ1-2; possible D gene TRBD1, 5 bases. Trimming shortened V by 5 bases and J by 5 bases, and 10 bases separated the two germline ends. CDR1 is SGHRS, CDR2 YFSETQ, per germline. The CDR3 totals 12 residues. The CDR3 sequence is CASSSGAYGYTF. CDR3 DNA sequence: TGCGCCAGCAGTTCCGGGGCGTATGGCTACACCTTC.

This clonotype was seen a single time. The chain couples TRBV4-2 to TRBJ1-1, with D hard to call. The CDR3 sequence is 15 residues long. Germline V gives CDR1 LGHNA, CDR2 YNFKEQ. V gave up 0 bases and J gave up 6 bases, with 14 bases separating them. CDR3 sequence reads: CASSQDQALEPEAFF. The CDR3 DNA is TGTGCCAGCAGCCAAGATCAGGCCCTCGAGCCTGAAGCTTTCTTT.